Given below is one TCR beta chain in context. Participant ages covered about 18 to 89 years across 20 to 25 US areas. The sample belongs to a study of blood T cell repertoires in COVID-19. As for the study in general: The origin of the acute and convalescent COVID-19 samples was the United States, Italy and Spain. PBMCs, B-cell-depleted T cells, or T cells provided the cDNA or gDNA that made up the material.

Only in-frame clones appear in the TCRdb table, and some are missing; sequencing was by immunoSEQ multiplex PCR. Among 250,000 to 350,000 clones, 80% to 90% were seen once, and the ten largest hold roughly 2.3%. CDR3 length: 14 amino acids. The germline V gene has CDR1 SNHLY and CDR2 FYNNEI. V shed 6 bases, J shed 4 bases, and the junction held 1 base outside the gene matches. The rearrangement joins TRBV2 to TRBJ2-7; 15 positions match TRBD2. The source of this sequence is a woman between 18 and 29 years old who had recovered from COVID-19. The sequencing sample was made of PBMCs or T cells enriched from blood (not recorded which). The CDR3 reads CASSGLAGGYEQYF. CDR3 bases: TGTGCCAGCAGCGGACTAGCGGGGGGGTACGAGCAGTACTTC.